The 13 T cell receptor beta chains reported below all come from one sample, sequenced in a study of T cell responses to AZD1222 COVID-19 vaccine. The assay was immunoSEQ multiplex PCR, and TCRdb's table has in-frame clones only and misses some. The table has 100,000 to 130,000 clones, roughly 90% seen once. This sample comprised peripheral blood, obtained 28 days after the second AZD1222 dose. Receptors originate from an adult who received the AZD1222 COVID-19 vaccine.

This chain uses TRBV12-3 or TRBV12-4 with TRBJ2-3, with D possibly being TRBD2 (6 bases). The CDR3 spans 13 residues. V lost 6 bases and J 7 bases, leaving 14 bases between the germline ends. The DNA for the CDR3 is TGTGCCAGCAGAGTACCGGGACTGAATACGCAGTATTTT. Amino acids: CASRVPGLNTQYF.

This chain links TRBV5-4 with TRBJ1-4; no firm D call. The CDR3 sequence is 13 residues long. Trimming removed 0 bases from V and 7 bases from J, with 7 bases in between. Germline V gene sequence: CDR1 SGHNT, CDR2 YYREEE (reference sequence). The CDR3 reads CASSLGSGEKLFF. CDR3 bases: TGTGCCAGCAGCTTGGGCTCGGGTGAAAAACTGTTTTTT.

This chain connects TRBV10-3 to TRBJ1-5, with D possibly being TRBD1 (5 bases). Between the trimmed V and J ends, which lost 0 bases and 6 bases, there was a span of 9 bases. Germline V CDR1 and CDR2: ENHRY, SYGVKD. The CDR3 has 14 residues. This chain's CDR3 is CAISESPQVQPQHF. The CDR3 DNA is TGTGCCATCAGTGAGTCCCCACAGGTTCAGCCCCAGCATTTT.

V gene TRBV6-5 combines with J gene TRBJ2-3; 10 bases align to TRBD2. This CDR3 is 13 amino acids long. Trimming cost V 10 bases and J 6 bases; bases outside gene matches: 7. CDR1 MNHEY and CDR2 SVGAGI come from the germline V gene. CDR3 loop: CATGLAALDTQYF. The CDR3 DNA reads TGTGCCACCGGACTAGCGGCTTTGGATACGCAGTATTTT.

The chain recombines TRBV3-1 (or the pseudogene TRBV3-2) with TRBJ1-2, with D perhaps TRBD1 (6 bases). The CDR3 extends over 15 amino acids. V was trimmed by 1 base and J by 5 bases, leaving 14 bases between them. Germline CDR1 reads LGHDT; CDR2 reads YNNKEL (reference sequence). The CDR3 spells CASSQGSGASYGYTF. CDR3 coding DNA: TGTGCCAGCAGCCAAGGTTCAGGGGCCAGTTATGGCTACACCTTC.

The chain uses TRBV7-9 and TRBJ2-2; D not resolved. CDR1 is SEHNR, CDR2 FQNEAQ, per germline (reference sequence). CDR3 length: 15 residues. Trimming took 5 bases from V and 4 from J, leaving 14 bases between them. CDR3 nucleotide sequence: TGTGCCAGCAGCCCGCCGAGAATCCGCACCGGGGAGCTGTTTTTT. The encoded protein is CASSPPRIRTGELFF.

This clone has a single count. This sequence joins TRBV5-6 and TRBJ1-1; unclear D gene. CDR1 SGHDT and CDR2 YYEEEE come from the germline V gene. The CDR3 is 13 amino acids. V lost 4 bases to trimming and J lost 5 bases, with 12 bases between them. In DNA, the CDR3 is TGTGCCAGCAGCCTTAAACCTGGGACTGAAGCTTTCTTT. This translates into CASSLKPGTEAFF.

V is TRBV3-1 (or the pseudogene TRBV3-2) and J is TRBJ1-4; D is uncertain. V shed 0 bases and J shed 8 bases, with 10 bases lying between them. In germline, CDR1 is LGHDT, CDR2 YNNKEL (reference sequence). This CDR3 spans 14 amino acids. Here the CDR3 reads CASSQEGLGEKLFF. CDR3 DNA: TGTGCCAGCAGCCAAGAAGGCCTTGGGGAAAAACTGTTTTTT.

The chain couples TRBV27 to TRBJ2-7; 9 bases are a match to TRBD2. The CDR3 consists of 15 residues. The junction had 11 bases not matched to a gene; V was cut back by 6 bases and J by 5 bases. Germline CDR1 and CDR2: MNHEY and SMNVEV (reference sequence). The CDR3 reads CASRPHGGRAHEQYF. DNA for the CDR3: TGTGCCAGCAGACCCCACGGCGGGAGGGCCCACGAGCAGTACTTC.

The rearrangement uses TRBV5-4 and TRBJ2-1; perhaps TRBD2 as D (5 bases). CDR1 and CDR2 from the germline V gene are SGHNT and YYREEE (reference sequence). The CDR3 contains 12 residues. V lost 0 bases and J lost 8, with 6 bases in between. Written as DNA, the CDR3 is TGTGCCAGCAGCTTGGGGGGAGATGAGCAGTTCTTC. Protein product: CASSLGGDEQFF.

The chain couples TRBV4-2 to TRBJ1-3; D gene unclear. Trimming removed 4 bases at V and 0 bases at J, with 13 bases between. From germline, CDR1 is LGHNA and CDR2 YNFKEQ. The length of the CDR3 is 16 residues. CDR3 nucleotides: TGTGCCAGCAGCCGCATCGCGGGTGACTCTGGAAACACCATATATTTT. It specifies CASSRIAGDSGNTIYF.

The chain couples TRBV4-1 to TRBJ2-7, with 10 bases fitting TRBD2. Trimming removed 3 bases from V and 1 base from J; junction bases left unmatched: 9. Germline V gene data show CDR1 as MGHRA and CDR2 as YSYEKL. The CDR3 has 17 residues. This CDR3 is CASSHLLLAGGSYEQYF. CDR3 DNA sequence: TGCGCCAGCAGCCACCTCCTATTAGCGGGAGGATCCTACGAGCAGTACTTC.

In its sample, this clone was seen a few times. J is TRBJ2-7 and V is TRBV6-5; tentatively, D is TRBD1 or TRBD2 (5 bases each). Germline values: CDR1 MNHEY, CDR2 SVGAGI. Trimming left V 7 bases short and J 3 bases short, with 16 bases between. The CDR3 length is 14 residues. The CDR3 sequence: CASTLEDMSYEQYF. The CDR3 nucleotides read TGTGCCAGCACCTTGGAGGACATGAGCTACGAGCAGTACTTC.